One and the same sample provided the 10 T cell receptor beta chains below, sequenced in a study of T cells in Graves' hyperthyroidism and ophthalmopathy. The CDR3 regions of TCR beta were amplified from RNA transcripts. First-round RT-PCR with HTBI primers amplified the TCR CDR3 region. TCRdb redid the calling of the multiplex PCR reads with MiXCR, one entry per CDR3 protein. The data contain about 350,000 distinct CDR3 sequences, about 19% of them singletons. The sequenced sample consisted of blood. The receptors shown here come from a woman aged 18-30 years with Graves' hyperthyroidism.

This clonotype has at least ten counts. The chain has TRBV19 and TRBJ1-2, with a possible D match to TRBD1 (6 bases). CDR3 length equals 15 residues. CDR1 is LNHDA, CDR2 SQIVND, per germline (reference sequence). Trimming left V 7 bases short and J 4 bases short, with 19 bases between. The chain's CDR3 is CASISPTGRGYGYTF. CDR3 nucleotide sequence: TGTGCCAGTATCTCCCCCACAGGGAGGGGCTATGGCTACACCTTC.

Only a few counts were recorded for this clonotype. The gene calls are TRBV13 and TRBJ2-2; the match to TRBD1 covers 10 bases. CDR3 length: 17 amino acids. Trimming cost V 5 bases and J 10 bases; bases outside gene matches: 16. Germline lookup yields CDR1 PRHDT and CDR2 FYEKMQ (reference sequence). The CDR3 here is CASSAPIWTGGLEELFF. Here the CDR3 DNA reads TGTGCCAGCAGCGCTCCCATCTGGACAGGGGGATTGGAGGAGCTGTTTTTT.

This clonotype has a count of ten or more. The chain is built from TRBV11-3 and TRBJ2-7; D is undetermined. The germline gives CDR1 SGHNT, CDR2 YENEEA. Trimming took off 2 bases at V and 5 bases at J, with 13 bases between the two ends. The CDR3 sequence is 14 residues long. CDR3 in amino acids: CASSLSQVSNEQYF. CDR3 sequence (DNA): TGTGCCAGCAGCTTATCGCAGGTTTCCAACGAGCAGTACTTC. Looking up the rest from reference TRBV11-3 and TRBJ2-7 gives the full variable domain: EAGVVQSPRYKIIEKKQPVAFWCNPISGHNTLYWYLQNLGQGPELLIRYENEEAVDDSQLPKDRFSAERLKGVDSTLKIQPAELGDSAVYLCASSLSQVSNEQYFGPGTRLTVT.

This chain links TRBV19 with TRBJ2-2, with D perhaps matching TRBD1 or TRBD2 (5 bases each). This CDR3 region has 15 residues. CDR1 is LNHDA, CDR2 SQIVND, per germline (reference sequence). Trimming shortened V by 5 bases and J by 6 bases, and 16 bases separated the two germline ends. This chain's CDR3 is CASSLRDRESGELFF. CDR3 coding DNA: TGTGCCAGTAGTCTTCGGGACCGAGAGTCCGGGGAGCTGTTTTTT.

This clonotype was seen once. CDR3 residues: CASSPPGGRAYEQYF. Here the CDR3 DNA reads TGTGCCAGCAGTCCCCCCGGGGGGAGAGCCTACGAGCAGTACTTC. J is TRBJ2-7 and V is TRBV28; 7 nucleotides align to TRBD2. CDR3 length equals 15 residues. The J segment lost 2 bases and the V segment lost 5 bases, leaving 9 bases of the junction unmatched. Germline V gives CDR1 MDHEN, CDR2 SYDVKM.

In this sample, this clonotype turned up a few times. The CDR3 spells CASSLGTVEQYF. CDR3 bases: TGTGCCAGCAGCCTAGGGACAGTCGAGCAGTACTTC. The V gene is TRBV3-1, the J gene TRBJ2-7; TRBD1 agrees at 7 bases. CDR3 size: 12 residues. Losses at the gene ends were 4 bases for V and 6 bases for J; bases not matched to a gene: 3. Germline values: CDR1 LGHDT, CDR2 YNNKEL (reference sequence).

Many counts were recorded for this clonotype. The chain combines TRBV5-1 with TRBJ1-1, with D uncertain. Trimming removed 4 bases at V and 5 bases at J, with 15 bases between. Germline V CDR1 and CDR2: SGHRS, YFSETQ. The CDR3 runs to 14 residues. The CDR3 sequence: CASSLPGPGTEAFF. The CDR3 DNA reads TGCGCCAGCAGCCTGCCTGGCCCGGGAACTGAAGCTTTCTTT.

V is TRBV30 and J is TRBJ2-3; D not resolved. The CDR3 extends over 15 amino acids. CDR1 GTSNPN and CDR2 SVGIG come from the germline V gene (reference sequence). V was pared by 2 bases and J by 2 bases, with 14 bases between. For the CDR3, the DNA is TGTGCCTGGAGTCGGTCTGTGAGGAACACAGATACGCAGTATTTT. It yields the protein CAWSRSVRNTDTQYF. The full variable domain, its missing parts supplied by reference TRBV30 and TRBJ2-3, is SQTIHQWPATLVQPVGSPLSLECTVEGTSNPNLYWYRQAAGRGLQLLFYSVGIGQISSEVPQNLSASRPQDRQFILSSKKLLLSDSGFYLCAWSRSVRNTDTQYFGPGTRLTVL.

This clonotype showed up many times. The CDR3: CSARSERAFF. CDR3 nucleotide sequence: TGCAGTGCTAGATCCGAGAGGGCTTTCTTT. The chain links TRBV20-1 to TRBJ1-1; D is uncertain. The ends were cut back, 2 bases at V and 11 bases at J, with 9 bases in the middle. The length of the CDR3 is 10 residues. Looked up from germline, CDR1 is DFQATT and CDR2 is SNEGSKA (reference sequence).

CDR3 in amino acids: CSADQFETQYF. DNA of the CDR3: TGCAGTGCTGATCAGTTTGAGACCCAGTACTTC. The V call is TRBV20-1, the J call TRBJ2-5; D gene unclear. The CDR3 contains 11 residues. Trimming shortened V by 5 bases and J by 5 bases, and 9 bases separated the two germline ends. Germline V gives CDR1 DFQATT, CDR2 SNEGSKA (reference sequence).